The clone carrying this TCR beta chain was counted a few times. Its antigen is unknown. CDR1 is SGHTA, CDR2 FQGTGA, per germline. Between the trimmed V and J ends, which lost 6 bases and 1 base, there was a span of 9 bases. The CDR3 contains 13 residues. These data originate in a study of T cells after posttransplantation cyclophosphamide. Study-level findings and limits: Tissue-infiltrating T cells from skin or gut overlapped little with blood T cells. Donor CD8+ memory clones often dominated recipient blood repertoires at later times. Recipient CMV seropositivity and CMV reactivation strongly tracked TRB clonality.

This related bone marrow graft donor gave peripheral blood on the day of marrow donation. TCRdb keeps only in-frame clones here, not all; method: immunoSEQ multiplex PCR. The repertoire holds around 20,000 clones, around 78% seen once, with about 9% in the top ten. This clonotype was sampled from a man under 40 in good health and a related stem cell transplant donor. Sequencing input: memory CD4+ T cells sorted from blood. The chain joins TRBV7-3 to TRBJ1-1; the D is unclear. CDR3 amino acids: CASSEQRNTEAFF. The DNA of the CDR3 is TGTGCCAGCAGTGAACAGAGGAACACTGAAGCTTTCTTT. The variable domain in full, with the rest retrieved from reference TRBV7-3 and TRBJ1-1, is GAGVSQTPSNKVTEKGKYVELRCDPISGHTALYWYRQSLGQGPEFLIYFQGTGAADDSGLPNDRFFAVRPEGSVSTLKIQRTERGDSAVYLCASSEQRNTEAFFGQGTRLTVV.